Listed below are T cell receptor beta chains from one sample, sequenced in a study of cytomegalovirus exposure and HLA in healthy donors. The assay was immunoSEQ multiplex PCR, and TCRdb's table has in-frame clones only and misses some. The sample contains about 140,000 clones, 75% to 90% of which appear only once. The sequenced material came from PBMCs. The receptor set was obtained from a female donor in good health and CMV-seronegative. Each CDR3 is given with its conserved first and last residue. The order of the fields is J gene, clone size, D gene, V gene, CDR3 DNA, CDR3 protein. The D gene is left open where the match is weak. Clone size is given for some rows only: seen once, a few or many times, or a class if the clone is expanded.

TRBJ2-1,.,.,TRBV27,TGTGCCAGCAGTTTGCGGTGGGGGCTACCGCAGTTCTTC,CASSLRWGLPQFF
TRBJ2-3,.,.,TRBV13,TGTGCCAGCAGCTTAGATCGGGTTAGCACAGATACGCAGTATTTT,CASSLDRVSTDTQYF
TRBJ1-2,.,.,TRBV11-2,TGTGCCAGCAGCCCGGGGATCTATGGCTACACCTTC,CASSPGIYGYTF
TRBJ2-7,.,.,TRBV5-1,TGCGCCAGCAGCTTGTACTCAGACAGCGAGCAGTACTTC,CASSLYSDSEQYF
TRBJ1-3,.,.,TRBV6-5,TGTGCCAGCAGTCCGGACACCCTCTCTGGAAACACCATATATTTT,CASSPDTLSGNTIYF
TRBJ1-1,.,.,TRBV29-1,TGCAGCTTCCGAGGGGAGGGGGGTATTCGCACTGAAGCTTTCTTT,CSFRGEGGIRTEAFF
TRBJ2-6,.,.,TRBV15,TGTGCCACCAGCAGCTCATCTCGGGCTGGGGCCAACGTCCTGACTTTC,CATSSSSRAGANVLTF
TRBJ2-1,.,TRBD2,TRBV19,TGTGCCAGTAGTATACCTTGGACTAGAAACAATGAGCAGTTCTTC,CASSIPWTRNNEQFF
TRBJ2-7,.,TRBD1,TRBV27,TGTGCCAGCAGACCGGGACAGGGTCCATACGAGCAGTACTTC,CASRPGQGPYEQYF
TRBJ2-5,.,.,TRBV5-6,TGTGCCAGCAGAAAGAATGGGGGGGAGACCCAGTACTTC,CASRKNGGETQYF
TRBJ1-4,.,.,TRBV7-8,TGTGCCAGCAGCCTAACAGGAAACCGTAATGAAAAACTGTTTTTT,CASSLTGNRNEKLFF
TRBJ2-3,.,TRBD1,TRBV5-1,TGCGCCAGCAGCCTACAGGGGGCGAGCACAGATACGCAGTATTTT,CASSLQGASTDTQYF
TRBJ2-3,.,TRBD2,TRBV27,TGTGCCAGCAGTTTATTCGCTAGCGGGACTAGCACAGATACGCAGTATTTT,CASSLFASGTSTDTQYF
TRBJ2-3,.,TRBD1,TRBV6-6,TGTGCCAGCAGAGGACAGGGAACAGATACGCAGTATTTT,CASRGQGTDTQYF
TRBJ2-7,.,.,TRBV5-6,TGTGCCAGCAGCCTGGAAACTCTGCGGACAGAATTTCATTACGAGCAGTACTTC,CASSLETLRTEFHYEQYF
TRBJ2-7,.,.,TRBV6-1,TGTGCCAGCAGCTTGGACAGTTCGGTCTCCTACGAGCAGTACTTC,CASSLDSSVSYEQYF
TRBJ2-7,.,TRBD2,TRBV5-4,TGTGCCAGCAGCTTGGGTAGGCCGTCTAGCGGGAGGTTTGGGGAGCAGTACTTC,CASSLGRPSSGRFGEQYF
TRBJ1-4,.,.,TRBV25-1,TGTGCCAGCAGTGAACATGGGGGACTCTTTGAAAAACTGTTTTTT,CASSEHGGLFEKLFF
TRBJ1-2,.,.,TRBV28,TGTGCCAGCAGTTTGCAGGCTCATGGCTACACCTTC,CASSLQAHGYTF
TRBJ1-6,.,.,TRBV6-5,TGTGCCAGCAGTTTGGGCAGCCATAATTCACCCCTCCACTTT,CASSLGSHNSPLHF
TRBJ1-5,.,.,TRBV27,TGTGCCAGCAGTTTAGGGGGCAGTTTTAATCAGCCCCAGCATTTT,CASSLGGSFNQPQHF
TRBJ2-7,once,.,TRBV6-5,TGTGCCAGCTCGCAAGAAAGGGGAACCGAGCAGTACTTC,CASSQERGTEQYF
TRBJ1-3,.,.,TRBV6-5,TGTGCCAGCACCCGGGGCTCTGGAAACACCATATATTTT,CASTRGSGNTIYF
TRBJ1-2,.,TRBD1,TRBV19,TGTGCCAGTAGTAGAGACAGGGACTACTATGGCTACACCTTC,CASSRDRDYYGYTF
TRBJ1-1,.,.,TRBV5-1,TGCGCCAGCAGCCAACAGGGGAACACTGAAGCTTTCTTT,CASSQQGNTEAFF
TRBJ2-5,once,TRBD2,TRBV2,TGTGCCAGCAGTCAGGGACTAGCGGGAGGGCTAGAGACCCAGTACTTC,CASSQGLAGGLETQYF
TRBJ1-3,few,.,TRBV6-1,TGTGCCAGCAGTGATCGGGGTCGCTCTGGAAACACCATATATTTT,CASSDRGRSGNTIYF
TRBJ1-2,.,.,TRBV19,TGTGCCAGTAATAAAAGGGCGCGGGATGGCTACACCTTC,CASNKRARDGYTF
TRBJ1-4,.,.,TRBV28,TGTGCCAGCGCAGCTAGGGAGAAACTGTTTTTT,CASAAREKLFF
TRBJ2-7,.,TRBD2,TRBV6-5,TGTGCCAGCAGAAGGGAGCGGGAGGGCTACGAGCAGTACTTC,CASRREREGYEQYF
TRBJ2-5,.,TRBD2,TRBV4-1,TGCGCCAGCAGCCACTCTTGGACTAGCGGGGCCTCCAGAGAGACCCAGTACTTC,CASSHSWTSGASRETQYF
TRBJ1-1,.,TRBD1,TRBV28,TGTGCCAGCAGTTTAGAACAGGGGCCATACACTGAAGCTTTCTTT,CASSLEQGPYTEAFF
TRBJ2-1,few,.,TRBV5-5,TGTGCCAGCAGCTTGGCAGGGAATAGGAATGAGCAGTTCTTC,CASSLAGNRNEQFF
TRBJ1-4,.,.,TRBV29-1,TGCAGCGTTCTGACCGGGTGGGATGAAAAACTGTTTTTT,CSVLTGWDEKLFF
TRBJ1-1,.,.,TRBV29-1,TGCAGCGCCGAGGGTCGGGGGGTCCTTGAAGCTTTCTTT,CSAEGRGVLEAFF
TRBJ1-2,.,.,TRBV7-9,TGTGCCAGCAGCTTAGGGAGGGGCAGATATAACTATGGCTACACCTTC,CASSLGRGRYNYGYTF
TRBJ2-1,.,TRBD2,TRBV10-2,TGCGCCAGCAGTGACGGGCGCGGGAGGCTGGGGGATGAGCAGTTCTTC,CASSDGRGRLGDEQFF
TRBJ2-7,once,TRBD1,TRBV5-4,TGTGCCAGCAGCCTAGCTACAGGGGTCCTCTCCTACGAGCAGTACTTC,CASSLATGVLSYEQYF
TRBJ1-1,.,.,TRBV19,TGTGCCAGTAGTATAGATAATGGGCAGATGAACACTGAAGCTTTCTTT,CASSIDNGQMNTEAFF
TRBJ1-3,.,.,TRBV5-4,TGTGCCAGCAGCTTGGCAGGGGTCGGAAACACCATATATTTT,CASSLAGVGNTIYF
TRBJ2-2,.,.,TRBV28,TGTGCCAGCAGTTTACATGGAGGGGGCCCCGGGGAGCTGTTTTTT,CASSLHGGGPGELFF
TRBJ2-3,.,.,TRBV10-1,TGCGCCAGCAGTGACCTCAGCACAGATACGCAGTATTTT,CASSDLSTDTQYF
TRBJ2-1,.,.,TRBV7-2,TGTGCTAGCCGACAGAGCTCCTACAATGAGCAGTTCTTC,CASRQSSYNEQFF
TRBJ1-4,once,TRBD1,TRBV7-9,TGTGCCAGCAGCTTGGCGACAGGGGGCGGTGAAAAACTGTTTTTT,CASSLATGGGEKLFF
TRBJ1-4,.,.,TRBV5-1,TGCGCCAGCAGATCGGGCCCACCGCTGACAGGCGACATTGGGCTGTTTTTT,CASRSGPPLTGDIGLFF
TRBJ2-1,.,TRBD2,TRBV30,TGTGCCTGGGGGACTAGCGGGGAGCCAAAGGGAGTCTTC,CAWGTSGEPKGVF
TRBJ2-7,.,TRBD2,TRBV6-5,TGTGCCAGCACCTTGGGGGGGACCTACGAGCAGTACTTC,CASTLGGTYEQYF
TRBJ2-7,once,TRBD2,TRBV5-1,TGCGCCAGCAGCTTGTGGGGACTAGCGAGAGATGAGCAGTACTTC,CASSLWGLARDEQYF
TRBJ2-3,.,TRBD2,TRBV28,TGTGCCAGCAGTTCGCCGGGGGGGCTCGGCACAGATACGCAGTATTTT,CASSSPGGLGTDTQYF
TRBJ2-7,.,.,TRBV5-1,TGCGCCAGCAGCCCCCAGACATCCTCAAGCGAGCAGTACTTC,CASSPQTSSSEQYF
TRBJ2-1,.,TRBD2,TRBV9,TGTGCCAGCAGCGTCACTAGCGGGAGGAACAATGAGCAGTTCTTC,CASSVTSGRNNEQFF
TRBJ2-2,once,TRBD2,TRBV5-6,TGTGCCAGCAGCCCTAGCGGGAGAGGGACCGGGGAGCTGTTTTTT,CASSPSGRGTGELFF
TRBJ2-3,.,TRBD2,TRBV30,TGTGCCTGGAGCGTCAGCGGGGCAGATACGCAGTATTTT,CAWSVSGADTQYF
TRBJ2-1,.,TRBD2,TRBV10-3,TGTGCCATCAGTGAGCCGAAAATAAGCGGGAGGCATGAGCAGTTCTTC,CAISEPKISGRHEQFF
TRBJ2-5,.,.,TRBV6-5,TGTGCCAGCAGTTACTCGCAGGGGCCAGTGAAGGAGACCCAGTACTTC,CASSYSQGPVKETQYF
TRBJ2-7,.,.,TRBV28,TGTGCCAGCAGTTCCCCCCGACAGCCCGCAGGGGTCGAGCAGTACTTC,CASSSPRQPAGVEQYF
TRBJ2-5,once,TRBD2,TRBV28,TGTGCCAGCAGTCCCTCCCTAGCGGGAGCGGAGACCCAGTACTTC,CASSPSLAGAETQYF
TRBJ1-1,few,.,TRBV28,TGTGCCAGCACCCTAGGCAGACAGTTTCGGAACACTGAAGCTTTCTTT,CASTLGRQFRNTEAFF
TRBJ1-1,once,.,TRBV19,TGTGCCAGTACCGGGACACTCGTGGGGCGTGGGACTGAAGCTTTCTTT,CASTGTLVGRGTEAFF